Here is one T cell receptor (beta chain) with its context. Its target is unknown. The protocol was immunoSEQ multiplex PCR, while the TCRdb copy is restricted to in-frame clones and leaves out a portion. The sample contains 180,000 or so clones, roughly 90% of which appear only once. These data are taken from a study of T cell responses to AZD1222 COVID-19 vaccine. Overall study results and limits: Only 5 or 6 AZD1222 recipients tested seropositive at baseline. White British ancestry dominated among donors, who included more females, and clonal diversity was possibly underestimated. The peak T cell response came first, and repertoires were sampled only after it. Regions 160-218 and 743-854 held dominance among vaccine-associated CD4 TCRs, which spanned spike.

The CDR3 totals 14 residues. The V gene's germline CDR1 is LNHDA and CDR2 SQIVND (reference sequence). The V gene end was trimmed by 4 bases and the J gene end by 1 base; junction bases not matched to a gene: 2. V and J are TRBV19 and TRBJ2-5; 8 nucleotides align to TRBD1. The sample here was peripheral blood, taken 28 days after the second AZD1222 dose. The sequence came from an adult who received the AZD1222 COVID-19 vaccine. DNA of the CDR3: TGTGCCAGTAGTAGGGGACAGGCCCAAGAGACCCAGTACTTC. This sequence encodes CASSRGQAQETQYF.